This is a list of T cell receptor beta chains from one sample in a study of shared clonotypes between healthy human individuals. Assay: immunoSEQ multiplex PCR; the TCRdb copy retains only in-frame clones and omits some. Of 2 million to 3 million clones in the sample, 93% are singletons; the top ten hold roughly 0.36%. The sequencing input was naive CD4+ T cells from PBMCs. These receptors originate from a man aged 18 to 30 in good health. Some clones in this sample may be carry-over from other donors' samples. The CDR3 runs from the conserved cysteine through the conserved F or W. The D gene is left open where the match is weak. Where a row states a size, it is once, few, many or the class of an expanded clone; other rows omit it.

>NA|TRBJ2-7|15|TRBV7-9|TRBD2
CASSWSAGEVGEQYF
TGTGCCAGCAGCTGGTCAGCGGGAGAGGTGGGCGAGCAGTACTTC
>NA|TRBJ2-7|11|TRBV30|NA
CAWSNGYEQYF
TGTGCCTGGAGTAATGGGTACGAGCAGTACTTC
>NA|TRBJ1-5|15|TRBV2|NA
CASSEVRGVDQPQHF
TGTGCCAGCAGTGAAGTGCGGGGTGTGGATCAGCCCCAGCATTTT
>once|TRBJ2-5|19|TRBV6-4|NA
CASSDGGLGTLKIQETQYF
TGTGCCAGCAGTGATGGGGGCCTAGGAACCCTAAAAATACAAGAGACCCAGTACTTC
>NA|TRBJ1-2|13|TRBV7-8|TRBD1
CASSRDSNYGYTF
TGTGCCAGCAGCCGGGACAGTAACTATGGCTACACCTTC
>NA|TRBJ1-6|15|TRBV5-6|NA
CASSLRGATNSPLHF
TGTGCCAGCAGCTTGAGGGGCGCGACGAATTCACCCCTCCACTTT
>NA|TRBJ1-6|15|TRBV5-5|NA
CASSPWAGTHSPLHF
TGTGCCAGCAGCCCTTGGGCGGGGACTCATTCACCCCTCCACTTT
>NA|TRBJ2-1|9|TRBV29-1|NA
CSVGDSQFF
TGCAGCGTTGGGGACTCGCAGTTCTTC
>NA|TRBJ1-6|18|TRBV30|TRBD1
CAWNRPGQGVSYNSPLHF
TGTGCCTGGAACCGCCCCGGGCAGGGGGTTTCCTATAATTCACCCCTCCACTTT
>NA|TRBJ2-1|15|TRBV7-9|TRBD1
CASSSFRTGYYEQFF
TGTGCCAGCAGCTCCTTTAGGACAGGGTACTATGAGCAGTTCTTC
>NA|TRBJ2-1|12|TRBV10-2|NA
CASSEEAWEQFF
TGCGCCAGCAGTGAGGAGGCTTGGGAGCAGTTCTTC
>NA|TRBJ2-7|14|TRBV5-6|NA
CASSLTGQGYEQYF
TGTGCCAGCAGCTTGACGGGGCAGGGCTACGAGCAGTACTTC
>NA|TRBJ1-2|13|TRBV30|NA
CARTHTGYYGYTF
TGTGCCCGGACCCACACAGGGTACTATGGCTACACCTTC
>once|TRBJ1-5|13|TRBV7-8|NA
CASSQDRNQPQHF
TGTGCCAGCAGCCAGGACCGGAATCAGCCCCAGCATTTT
>NA|TRBJ2-7|13|TRBV30|NA
CAWSTGRDAEQYF
TGTGCCTGGAGTACGGGACGGGACGCCGAGCAGTACTTC
>NA|TRBJ2-7|15|TRBV5-1|NA
CASSLAFGARYEQYF
TGCGCCAGCAGCTTGGCCTTCGGCGCGAGGTACGAGCAGTACTTC
>NA|TRBJ2-7|14|TRBV5-1|NA
CASSGTGSSYEQYF
TGCGCCAGCAGCGGGACGGGGAGCTCCTACGAGCAGTACTTC
>NA|TRBJ2-5|14|TRBV6-5|NA
CASSYSTPQETQYF
TGTGCCAGCAGTTACTCAACCCCCCAAGAGACCCAGTACTTC
>few|TRBJ1-5|13|TRBV7-3|TRBD1
CASSLDRVQPQHF
TGTGCCAGCAGCTTAGACAGGGTCCAGCCCCAGCATTTT
>NA|TRBJ1-3|15|TRBV18|NA
CASSYGQFSGNTIYF
TGTGCCAGCTCATACGGTCAGTTCTCTGGAAACACCATATATTTT
>NA|TRBJ1-2|15|TRBV6-5|TRBD1
CASSYSTGKEYGYTF
TGTGCCAGCAGTTACTCGACAGGGAAGGAATATGGCTACACCTTC
>NA|TRBJ2-3|15|TRBV5-5|NA
CASSLDRVSTDTQYF
TGTGCCAGCAGCTTGGACAGGGTGAGCACAGATACGCAGTATTTT
>few|TRBJ1-1|14|TRBV11-2|TRBD1
CASSPQTGLTEAFF
TGTGCCAGCAGCCCCCAGACAGGGTTGACTGAAGCTTTCTTT
>NA|TRBJ2-5|12|TRBV29-1|TRBD2
CSLEGTSETQYF
TGCAGCCTTGAGGGGACTAGCGAGACCCAGTACTTC
>once|TRBJ1-5|15|TRBV6-5|TRBD1
CASRPGTGFNQPQHF
TGTGCCAGCAGACCCGGGACAGGGTTTAATCAGCCCCAGCATTTT
>NA|TRBJ2-5|13|TRBV28|NA
CASSDPPVETQYF
TGTGCCAGCAGTGACCCACCAGTGGAGACCCAGTACTTC
>once|TRBJ2-3|12|TRBV7-9|NA
CASSGGTDTQYF
TGTGCCAGCAGCGGGGGGACAGATACGCAGTATTTT
>NA|TRBJ1-1|11|TRBV7-9|NA
CASSSAGSAFF
TGTGCCAGCAGCTCAGCAGGGAGCGCTTTCTTT
>NA|TRBJ2-7|16|TRBV5-8|TRBD2
CASGGLRVAGGYEQYF
TGTGCCAGCGGGGGGCTCAGAGTAGCGGGGGGCTACGAGCAGTACTTC
>NA|TRBJ2-1|14|TRBV19|NA
CASTAPRPIGEQFF
TGTGCCAGTACAGCGCCCCGGCCTATCGGTGAGCAGTTCTTC
>NA|TRBJ2-3|16|TRBV2|TRBD2
CASMAGLAGAADTQYF
TGTGCCAGCATGGCGGGTTTGGCGGGAGCGGCAGATACGCAGTATTTT
>NA|TRBJ2-7|14|TRBV5-4|TRBD2
CASSLGGTSGYPYF
TGTGCCAGCAGCTTGGGGGGGACTAGCGGATACCCGTACTTC
>NA|TRBJ2-7|12|TRBV28|TRBD2
CASSLAGGEQYF
TGTGCCAGCAGTCTAGCGGGAGGCGAGCAGTACTTC
>NA|TRBJ2-1|12|TRBV7-7|NA
CASSPRRGEQFF
TGTGCCAGCAGCCCTCGTCGCGGTGAGCAGTTCTTC
>once|TRBJ1-3|17|TRBV29-1|NA
CSVEDAYSWFSGNTIYF
TGCAGCGTTGAAGATGCCTACAGCTGGTTCTCTGGAAACACCATATATTTT
>NA|TRBJ2-7|16|TRBV7-3|TRBD1
CASSPTVDRGLYEQYF
TGTGCCAGCAGCCCAACAGTCGACAGGGGGCTCTACGAGCAGTACTTC
>NA|TRBJ2-1|10|TRBV27|NA
CASSLLEQFF
TGTGCCAGCAGTTTACTTGAGCAGTTCTTC
>NA|TRBJ1-1|13|TRBV30|NA
CAWSGHPDTEAFF
TGTGCCTGGAGCGGCCACCCTGACACTGAAGCTTTCTTT
>NA|TRBJ2-7|15|TRBV5-1|TRBD1
CASSLGGGNSYEQYF
TGCGCCAGCAGCTTGGGAGGGGGCAACTCCTACGAGCAGTACTTC
>NA|TRBJ2-1|11|TRBV10-1|NA
CASSEGNEQFF
TGCGCCAGCAGTGAGGGGAATGAGCAGTTCTTC
>NA|TRBJ1-2|16|TRBV5-4|TRBD1
CASSPLTGGKGYGYTF
TGTGCCAGCAGCCCCTTGACAGGGGGAAAAGGCTATGGCTACACCTTC
>NA|TRBJ1-5|15|TRBV28|TRBD1
CASRTRDRGSGPQHF
TGTGCCAGCAGGACCCGGGACAGGGGTTCCGGGCCCCAGCATTTT
>NA|TRBJ1-1|11|TRBV9|NA
CASRGPSEAFF
TGTGCCAGCCGAGGACCGTCTGAAGCTTTCTTT
>few|TRBJ2-7|14|TRBV2|TRBD1
CASSQDRSSYEQYF
TGTGCCAGCAGCCAGGACAGGAGCTCCTACGAGCAGTACTTC
>NA|TRBJ2-3|11|TRBV28|NA
CASTRPGTQYF
TGTGCCAGCACCCGTCCCGGGACGCAGTATTTT
>NA|TRBJ2-7|14|TRBV5-4|TRBD1
CAASERTGSYEQYF
TGTGCCGCCTCCGAGCGGACAGGCTCCTACGAGCAGTACTTC
>NA|TRBJ2-5|13|TRBV28|NA
CASSLLGEETQYF
TGTGCCAGCAGTTTATTGGGAGAAGAGACCCAGTACTTC
>NA|TRBJ2-7|15|TRBV6-6|TRBD1
CASSYDRGPSYEQYF
TGTGCCAGCAGTTACGACAGGGGGCCCTCCTACGAGCAGTACTTC
>NA|TRBJ2-5|15|TRBV9|NA
CASSVGGPLQETQYF
TGTGCCAGCAGCGTAGGAGGGCCACTCCAAGAGACCCAGTACTTC
>few|TRBJ1-5|15|TRBV7-9|TRBD1
CASSLGGTVRQPQHF
TGTGCCAGCAGCTTAGGCGGGACAGTTAGGCAGCCCCAGCATTTT
>NA|TRBJ1-5|12|TRBV28|NA
CASSLWEQPQHF
TGTGCCAGCAGTTTATGGGAACAGCCCCAGCATTTT
>NA|TRBJ2-7|16|TRBV11-1|TRBD1
CASRANPGQGPYEQYF
TGTGCCAGCAGGGCAAATCCGGGACAGGGGCCCTACGAGCAGTACTTC
>NA|TRBJ2-5|15|TRBV30|NA
CAWSLRNWYQETQYF
TGTGCCTGGAGTCTACGAAATTGGTACCAAGAGACCCAGTACTTC
>NA|TRBJ1-2|14|TRBV6-5|NA
CASRTSGFRYGYTF
TGTGCCAGCAGGACCTCAGGGTTTCGCTATGGCTACACCTTC